The clone carrying this T cell receptor beta chain was found a few times. The antigen is undetermined. The data were taken from a study of T cells in Graves' hyperthyroidism and ophthalmopathy. Looking at the study overall: Any treatment followed the collection of peripheral blood at initial diagnosis. General study findings and limits: In the blood, most expanded thyroid clonotypes above 0.001 appeared as well.

There are 14 residues in the CDR3. V was pared by 5 bases and J by 4 bases, with 8 bases of the junction left unmatched. CDR1 is DFQATT, CDR2 SNEGSKA, per germline (reference sequence). Every diagnosis used clinical symptoms, serum thyroxine and TRAb, thyroid ultrasound and orbital computed tomography. It was RNA transcripts that yielded the amplified TCR beta CDR3 regions. First-round RT-PCR of the TCR CDR3 relied on the HTBI primer set. Each CDR3 protein is one row after TCRdb ran MiXCR on the multiplex PCR reads. The data contain hundreds of thousands of distinct CDR3 sequences, approximately 15% of them seen just once; the ten biggest clones take up around a sixth.

The sequencing input was blood. This chain connects TRBV20-1 to TRBJ2-1; 7 nucleotides align to TRBD2. This TCR came from a woman under 30 with Graves' hyperthyroidism. CDR3 sequence: CSAPGGQRYNEQFF. CDR3 bases: TGCAGTGCTCCGGGAGGTCAAAGGTACAATGAGCAGTTCTTC.